The text below deals with one T cell receptor (beta chain). Profiling relied on immunoSEQ multiplex PCR, and the TCRdb table lists in-frame clones only, not all of them. Here the sample spans tens of thousands of clones, roughly 93% being singletons. These data are taken from a study of control samples from healthy donors and cancer patients. Germline CDR1 MNHEY, CDR2 SVGAGI. V gave up 6 bases and J gave up 9 bases, with 15 bases separating them. This CDR3 is built from 14 residues. This receptor was identified in a man aged 45-65 years with lung cancer. The source material was PBMCs. The chain employs TRBV6-5 and TRBJ1-6, with D perhaps matching TRBD1 (6 bases). This CDR3 reads CASSRLQGSSPLHF. CDR3 DNA: TGTGCCAGCAGCCGCCTGCAGGGGAGTTCACCCCTCCACTTT.